This TCR beta chain is drawn from a study of cytomegalovirus exposure and HLA in healthy donors. Comment on this clone: Antigen unknown.

Using immunoSEQ multiplex PCR, the repertoire was profiled, and TCRdb retains in-frame clones only, with some absent. The table has hundreds of thousands of clones, about 92% seen once. The donors were part of the validation cohort, which consisted of under 150 subjects and was separate from the first cohort of 666 subjects. Whole-study findings and limits: Cytomegalovirus association was assigned to some 160 TCR beta chains. That first-cohort TCR clusters tended to co-occur in the 95 to 150 validation repertoires was found in a later analysis. Rarity held for most TCR sequences, but there were some public TCRs that occurred in many donors.

The source of this sequence is a woman aged 30 to 39 in good health and CMV-seronegative. The material sequenced was PBMCs.

CDR3 sequence reads: CATSVKTVGIYEQYF. The CDR3 nucleotides read TGTGCCACCAGTGTAAAGACGGTGGGAATTTACGAGCAGTACTTC. The rearrangement links TRBV15 to TRBJ2-7; D ambiguous. There are 15 residues in the CDR3. V lost 6 bases and J 4 bases, leaving 19 bases between the germline ends. Looked up from germline, CDR1 is LNHNV and CDR2 is YYDKDF (reference sequence).